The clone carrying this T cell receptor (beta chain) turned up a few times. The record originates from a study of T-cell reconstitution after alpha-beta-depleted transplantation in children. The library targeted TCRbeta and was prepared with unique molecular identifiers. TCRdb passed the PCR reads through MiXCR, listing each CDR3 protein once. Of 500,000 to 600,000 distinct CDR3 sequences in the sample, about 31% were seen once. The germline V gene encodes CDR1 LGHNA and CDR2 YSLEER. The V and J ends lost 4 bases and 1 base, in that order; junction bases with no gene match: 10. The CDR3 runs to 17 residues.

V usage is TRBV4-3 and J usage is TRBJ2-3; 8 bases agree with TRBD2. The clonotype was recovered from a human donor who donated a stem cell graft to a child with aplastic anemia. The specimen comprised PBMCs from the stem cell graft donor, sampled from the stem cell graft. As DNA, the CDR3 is TGCGCCAGCAGCCCCAGGGGAGCGGGAGCGGGCACAGATACGCAGTATTTT. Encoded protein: CASSPRGAGAGTDTQYF.